Listed below are T cell receptor beta chains from one sample, sequenced in a study of cytomegalovirus exposure and HLA in healthy donors. Clones were read by immunoSEQ multiplex PCR, and TCRdb kept only the in-frame ones, dropping some. Found here are about 130,000 clones, about 8.5% of them singletons; the top ten hold around 5.5%. The source material was PBMCs. These receptors all come from a man in his forties or fifties in good health and CMV-seronegative. Both conserved end residues are part of each CDR3. The D gene is left open where the match is weak. The size of a clone is reported for some rows only, either as once, few or many, or as a class for expanded clones.

CDR3aa | CDR3nt | d_gene | abundance | j_gene | v_gene
CAWTGSGTGPYEQYF | TGTGCCTGGACCGGATCCGGGACAGGCCCCTACGAGCAGTACTTC | TRBD1 | NA | TRBJ2-7 | TRBV30
CASTPSSGGEETQYF | TGTGCCAGCACCCCTTCTAGCGGGGGGGAAGAGACCCAGTACTTC | TRBD2 | NA | TRBJ2-5 | TRBV6-6
CASSPGLRVRGYTF | TGTGCCAGCAGCCCGGGACTAAGGGTGCGTGGCTACACCTTC | NA | NA | TRBJ1-2 | TRBV6-5
CASSLSSGGPPAYNEQFF | TGTGCCAGCAGCTTATCTAGCGGGGGGCCCCCAGCCTACAATGAGCAGTTCTTC | TRBD2 | few | TRBJ2-1 | TRBV11-2
CASSSNRGRGGYTF | TGTGCCAGCAGCTCCAACAGGGGGCGAGGAGGCTACACCTTC | TRBD1 | few | TRBJ1-2 | TRBV7-9
CASSSLRGFQETQYF | TGTGCCAGCAGCTCCCTCCGAGGTTTCCAAGAGACCCAGTACTTC | NA | NA | TRBJ2-5 | TRBV7-2
CASSPAEHEQYF | TGTGCCAGCAGCCCTGCCGAGCACGAGCAGTACTTC | NA | few | TRBJ2-7 | TRBV11-2
CAISETGGYYGYTF | TGTGCCATCAGTGAGACAGGGGGCTACTATGGCTACACCTTC | TRBD1 | few | TRBJ1-2 | TRBV10-3
CASSQDREFSVDEQFF | TGCGCCAGCAGTCAGGACAGGGAATTTAGTGTCGATGAGCAGTTCTTC | TRBD1 | NA | TRBJ2-1 | TRBV23-1
CASSQLRTGGDQPQHF | TGCGCCAGCAGTCAATTACGGACAGGGGGGGATCAGCCCCAGCATTTT | TRBD1 | NA | TRBJ1-5 | TRBV23-1
CASGTGNYEQYF | TGTGCCAGCGGGACAGGGAACTACGAGCAGTACTTC | TRBD1 | NA | TRBJ2-7 | TRBV4-2
CASSLSIQGESYEQYF | TGTGCCAGCAGTTTATCGATACAGGGTGAGTCCTACGAGCAGTACTTC | NA | few | TRBJ2-7 | TRBV27
CASSEPLAGSTDTQYF | TGCGCCAGCAGTGAGCCCCTAGCGGGGAGCACAGATACGCAGTATTTT | TRBD2 | few | TRBJ2-3 | TRBV10-2
CASSMYGSSGNTIYF | TGTGCCAGCAGTATGTACGGGTCATCTGGAAACACCATATATTTT | NA | NA | TRBJ1-3 | TRBV27
CASSLGDTHEKYF | TGTGCCAGCAGCTTAGGGGACACCCACGAGAAGTACTTT | NA | few | TRBJ2-7 | TRBV5-6
CASLGQGYGYTF | TGTGCCAGCTTGGGACAGGGCTATGGCTACACCTTC | TRBD1 | few | TRBJ1-2 | TRBV2
CASSFRREDTQYF | TGTGCCAGCAGTTTTCGGAGGGAAGATACGCAGTATTTT | NA | few | TRBJ2-3 | TRBV6-1
CASSLPGTYNEQFF | TGTGCCAGCAGCTTACCAGGGACCTACAATGAGCAGTTCTTC | NA | NA | TRBJ2-1 | TRBV11-3
CASSVGPQGETQYF | TGTGCCAGCAGCGTAGGACCTCAGGGTGAGACCCAGTACTTC | NA | NA | TRBJ2-5 | TRBV9
CATSRDLAGDGADTQYF | TGTGCCACCAGCAGAGACCTAGCGGGGGACGGGGCAGATACGCAGTATTTT | TRBD2 | few | TRBJ2-3 | TRBV15
CASFSTGNTEAFF | TGTGCCAGTTTCTCGACGGGGAACACTGAAGCTTTCTTT | NA | NA | TRBJ1-1 | TRBV19
CASSTGPYEQYF | TGTGCCAGCAGTACGGGTCCCTACGAGCAGTACTTC | NA | NA | TRBJ2-7 | TRBV28
CASSLARGQSPLHF | TGTGCCAGCAGCTTAGCGCGTGGACAGTCCCCCCTCCACTTT | NA | NA | TRBJ1-6 | TRBV7-8
CASSTFRDRVEQFF | TGCGCCAGCAGCACCTTCCGGGACAGGGTTGAGCAGTTCTTC | TRBD1 | NA | TRBJ2-1 | TRBV5-1
CASSPSYEGSYEQYF | TGTGCCAGCAGTCCGTCCTACGAGGGCAGCTACGAGCAGTACTTC | NA | few | TRBJ2-7 | TRBV6-5
CASSLLAGSTDTQYF | TGTGCCAGCAGTTTACTAGCGGGAAGCACAGATACGCAGTATTTT | TRBD2 | few | TRBJ2-3 | TRBV27
CASSRWGDYGYTF | TGCGCCAGCAGCCGTTGGGGGGACTATGGCTACACCTTC | NA | few | TRBJ1-2 | TRBV5-1
CASSLGAPSSYEQYF | TGTGCCAGCAGCTTGGGGGCCCCAAGCTCCTACGAGCAGTACTTC | NA | NA | TRBJ2-7 | TRBV5-4
CASSSTRDRDPYEQYF | TGCGCCAGCAGTTCCACTCGGGACAGGGACCCCTACGAGCAGTACTTC | TRBD1 | NA | TRBJ2-7 | TRBV10-2
CASSSLAGPSYEQYF | TGTGCCAGCAGTTCCTTAGCGGGGCCCTCCTACGAGCAGTACTTC | TRBD2 | NA | TRBJ2-7 | TRBV5-6
CASSLDRTGWRTEAFF | TGTGCCAGCAGCTTGGACCGGACAGGGTGGAGAACTGAAGCTTTCTTT | TRBD1 | NA | TRBJ1-1 | TRBV5-8
CASSIRLAANTGELFF | TGCGCCAGCAGCATCCGGCTAGCGGCTAACACCGGGGAGCTGTTTTTT | TRBD2 | few | TRBJ2-2 | TRBV5-1
CAISSSGGASGELFF | TGTGCCATCAGCTCTAGCGGGGGGGCCTCCGGGGAGCTGTTTTTT | TRBD2 | NA | TRBJ2-2 | TRBV10-3
CASSLQGGHQETQYF | TGTGCCAGCAGCTTACAGGGTGGCCACCAAGAGACCCAGTACTTC | NA | few | TRBJ2-5 | TRBV11-2
CASSEYGGGRYGYTF | TGTGCCAGCAGTGAATATGGGGGAGGGAGGTATGGCTACACCTTC | NA | NA | TRBJ1-2 | TRBV2
CATSTPSRYSYEQYF | TGTGCCACCAGCACCCCGTCGAGATATTCCTACGAGCAGTACTTC | NA | NA | TRBJ2-7 | TRBV15
CASSLVGGILEQYF | TGTGCCAGCAGCTTAGTTGGGGGGATTCTCGAGCAGTACTTC | NA | few | TRBJ2-7 | TRBV11-2
CASRASLAGGTDTQYF | TGTGCCAGCAGAGCCTCCCTAGCGGGGGGAACAGATACGCAGTATTTT | TRBD2 | few | TRBJ2-3 | TRBV2
CASSRLIETYTGELFF | TGTGCCAGCAGCAGATTGATAGAAACGTACACCGGGGAGCTGTTTTTT | NA | NA | TRBJ2-2 | TRBV7-9
CATTSGARTEAFF | TGTGCCACCACCTCTGGGGCGAGGACTGAAGCTTTCTTT | NA | NA | TRBJ1-1 | TRBV6-1
CASSDDRVKEKLFF | TGTGCCAGCAGCGACGACAGGGTAAAAGAAAAACTGTTTTTT | TRBD1 | few | TRBJ1-4 | TRBV9
CASSFTGGGQPTDTQYF | TGCGCCAGCAGCTTCACAGGGGGTGGCCAGCCCACAGATACGCAGTATTTT | TRBD1 | NA | TRBJ2-3 | TRBV4-1
CASSRGTSGANTGELFF | TGTGCCAGCAGCAGGGGGACTAGCGGGGCTAACACCGGGGAGCTGTTTTTT | TRBD2 | NA | TRBJ2-2 | TRBV11-3
CASSPTSGGYNEQFF | TGTGCCAGTAGCCCGACTAGCGGGGGTTACAATGAGCAGTTCTTC | TRBD2 | NA | TRBJ2-1 | TRBV19
CASSFGGGGELFF | TGTGCCAGCTCGTTCGGGGGAGGTGGGGAGCTGTTTTTT | NA | few | TRBJ2-2 | TRBV7-6
CASSLDGWRTQYF | TGTGCCAGCAGCTTAGACGGGTGGAGAACCCAGTACTTC | NA | few | TRBJ2-5 | TRBV7-2
CASRLLQGNGYTF | TGTGCCAGCAGACTTCTACAGGGAAATGGCTACACCTTC | NA | few | TRBJ1-2 | TRBV27
CASSLYSNQPQHF | TGTGCCAGCAGCCTATATAGCAATCAGCCCCAGCATTTT | NA | few | TRBJ1-5 | TRBV11-2
CASSLSGGAYEQYF | TGTGCCAGCAGCTTGTCGGGGGGGGCCTACGAGCAGTACTTC | TRBD2 | NA | TRBJ2-7 | TRBV7-6
CASSSQYRGHYEQYF | TGTGCCAGCAGCTCGCAATACAGGGGCCACTACGAGCAGTACTTC | TRBD1 | NA | TRBJ2-7 | TRBV13
CASSQGPGLAGGPSTGELFF | TGCGCCAGCAGCCAAGGACCGGGACTAGCGGGGGGGCCAAGCACCGGGGAGCTGTTTTTT | TRBD2 | NA | TRBJ2-2 | TRBV4-3
CASSTRTGAYEQYF | TGCGCCAGCAGCACCCGGACAGGGGCCTACGAGCAGTACTTC | TRBD1 | NA | TRBJ2-7 | TRBV5-1
CASSQQGTQETQYF | TGTGCCAGCAGCCAACAGGGTACCCAAGAGACCCAGTACTTC | NA | NA | TRBJ2-5 | TRBV5-4
CASRESQPQHF | TGTGCCAGCAGGGAGTCTCAGCCCCAGCATTTT | NA | few | TRBJ1-5 | TRBV6-1
CATSRLRDYEQYF | TGTGCCACCAGCAGATTGCGGGACTACGAGCAGTACTTC | NA | NA | TRBJ2-7 | TRBV15
CSGWRGGELFF | TGCAGTGGTTGGAGGGGAGGGGAGCTGTTTTTT | NA | few | TRBJ2-2 | TRBV20-1
CASSYRGNSPLHF | TGTGCCAGCAGTTACCGGGGGAATTCACCCCTCCACTTT | NA | few | TRBJ1-6 | TRBV6-5
CASSLSGGPYNEQFF | TGTGCCAGCAGTCTTAGCGGGGGCCCTTACAATGAGCAGTTCTTC | TRBD2 | NA | TRBJ2-1 | TRBV6-5
CASSLKSGEQFF | TGTGCAAGCAGCTTAAAGTCAGGTGAGCAGTTCTTC | NA | few | TRBJ2-1 | TRBV11-2